This TCR beta chain was sequenced for a study of shared clonotypes between healthy human individuals. Background on the study: CD4 naive and CD4 memory each took three plates per donor, while CD8 naive took two and CD8 memory one.

For this clone: The antigen is undetermined.

Study-wide findings and caveats: Memory subsets generally showed smaller estimated richness than naive subsets did. Inspection by rarefaction showed sorted-subset sequencing to be incomplete despite large depth.

This table comes from immunoSEQ multiplex PCR, and its TCRdb copy is limited to in-frame clones, with some not included. The sample lists some 2 million clones, less than 95% occurring once. In the naive CD8 group, cells lacked CD45RO and were positively selected for CCR7, so terminally differentiated effector memory CD45RA+ cells were left out. Trimming took 5 bases from V and 0 from J, leaving 15 bases between them. The germline V gene encodes CDR1 SEHNR and CDR2 FQNEAQ (reference sequence). CDR3 size: 16 residues. The TCR sequence derives from a young man in good health. The chain uses TRBV7-9 and TRBJ2-3, with D maybe TRBD2 (6 bases). The sample consisted of naive CD8+ T cells sorted from blood. The CDR3 loop is CASSIGTVTSTDTQYF. As DNA, the CDR3 is TGTGCCAGCAGCATAGGGACTGTCACTAGCACAGATACGCAGTATTTT.